This T cell receptor (beta chain) comes out of a study of blood T cell repertoires in COVID-19. Across the study: T cells, B-cell-depleted T cells, or PBMCs supplied cDNA or gDNA.

Only in-frame clones appear in the TCRdb table, and some are missing; sequencing was by immunoSEQ multiplex PCR. The data show over 200,000 clones, nearly 90% seen once. This clone was seen once. Individuals aged about 18 to 100 years were recruited from approximately 24 US areas. V was clipped by 2 bases and J by 2 bases, with 24 bases between them. The CDR3 runs to 19 residues. Germline loops: CDR1 LGHNA, CDR2 YSLEER. V is TRBV4-3 and J is TRBJ1-2; D is possibly TRBD1 (6 bases). The TCR originated in a man between 25 and 39 years old who had recovered from COVID-19. Material: PBMCs or T cells enriched from blood (not recorded which). The CDR3, as DNA: TGCGCCAGCAGCCAAAACAACAGGGTGGATCTCCTGGGAAACTATGGCTACACCTTC. It yields the protein CASSQNNRVDLLGNYGYTF.